The 18 T cell receptor beta chains below come from one sample, sequenced in a study of shared clonotypes between healthy human individuals. The protocol was immunoSEQ multiplex PCR, while the TCRdb copy is restricted to in-frame clones and leaves out a portion. Of roughly 500,000 clones in the sample, more than 75% were seen once. Sequencing used PBMCs. These receptors all come from a woman aged 40 to 50 in good health. Some clones in this sample may be carry-over from other donors' samples.

There are a few counts of this clone. This chain uses TRBV5-5 with TRBJ2-7, with D possibly called TRBD1 or TRBD2 (5 bases each). The CDR3 loop spans 15 amino acids. V was trimmed by 0 bases and J by 0 bases, leaving 10 bases between them. CDR1 SGHKS and CDR2 YYEKEE come from the germline V gene (reference sequence). The DNA for the CDR3 is TGTGCCAGCAGCTTGGCGGGGCCCCTCTCCTACGAGCAGTACTTC. Translating it yields CASSLAGPLSYEQYF.

This chain joins TRBV6-1 and TRBJ1-3; the D gene is possibly TRBD1 (5 bases). This CDR3 region has 15 residues. The germline V and J ends were trimmed by 6 bases and 0 bases, with 12 bases remaining between them. Germline assignment: CDR1 MNHNS and CDR2 SASEGT. The DNA of the CDR3 is TGTGCCAGCAGACCGGGACTGATCTCTGGAAACACCATATATTTT. It translates to CASRPGLISGNTIYF.

V is TRBV7-2 and J is TRBJ2-2, with 7 positions matching TRBD2. V shed 2 bases, J shed 2 bases, and the junction held 2 bases outside the gene matches. The CDR3 runs 15 residues. Germline CDR1 reads SGHTA; CDR2 reads FQGNSA. Here the CDR3 DNA reads TGTGCCAGCAGCTTAAGGACTAGTAACACCGGGGAGCTGTTTTTT. It translates to CASSLRTSNTGELFF.

The chain links TRBV10-3 to TRBJ1-4; unclear D gene. This CDR3 has 14 amino acids. Germline V lookup: CDR1 ENHRY, CDR2 SYGVKD. With 2 bases removed from V and 0 bases from J, the gap between germline ends came to 4 bases. As DNA, the CDR3 is TGTGCCATCAGTGAGCGGTCAACTAATGAAAAACTGTTTTTT. It codes for CAISERSTNEKLFF.

The chain carries TRBV4-2 and TRBJ1-4; no clear D gene. Between the trimmed V and J ends, which lost 0 bases and 3 bases, there was a span of 5 bases. Looked up from germline, CDR1 is LGHNA and CDR2 is YNFKEQ. The CDR3 is 14 residues long. CDR3 sequence: CASSQEPANEKLFF. Written as DNA, the CDR3 is TGTGCCAGCAGCCAAGAGCCAGCTAATGAAAAACTGTTTTTT.

The genes are TRBV5-4 and TRBJ1-1; D is ambiguous. This CDR3 has 14 residues. The germline V and J ends were trimmed by 4 bases and 5 bases, with 15 bases remaining between them. Germline V gene sequence: CDR1 SGHNT, CDR2 YYREEE (reference sequence). This CDR3 reads CASSPRSFLTEAFF. The CDR3 nucleotides read TGTGCCAGCAGCCCAAGGAGCTTCCTTACTGAAGCTTTCTTT.

This clone came up once. The V and J genes are TRBV15 and TRBJ1-2; 10 bases align to TRBD1. The CDR3 totals 14 residues. V trimming: 5 bases; J trimming: 2 bases; junction bases outside the gene matches: 2. CDR1 is LNHNV and CDR2 is YYDKDF in the germline V gene (reference sequence). The CDR3 nucleotides are TGTGCCACCAGCCGGGACAGGGGCAACTATGGCTACACCTTC. Residues: CATSRDRGNYGYTF.

In the case of this clone: Given a far larger clone just one base away, this is likely a sequencing read error. This same CDR3 is encoded by further DNA sequences in the sample. The V gene is TRBV19, the J gene TRBJ2-1, with 15 bases aligning to TRBD2. Germline CDR1 LNHDA, CDR2 SQIVND (reference sequence). The junction had 7 bases not matched to a gene; V was cut back by 6 bases and J by 1 base. There are 18 residues in the CDR3. The CDR3 sequence is CASSPGLAGGGSYNEQFF. DNA for the CDR3: TGTGCCAGTAGCCCGGGACTAGCGGGAGGTGGTTCCTACAATGAGCAGTTCTTC.

The chain links TRBV6-6 to TRBJ1-4; 7 bases fit TRBD1. J lost 9 bases, V lost 5 bases, and 9 bases had no gene match. Looked up from germline, CDR1 is MNHNY and CDR2 is SVGAGI (reference sequence). This CDR3 is built from 14 residues. CDR3 loop: CASSPDGQDKKLFF. The CDR3 coding sequence is TGTGCCAGCAGTCCTGATGGACAGGATAAAAAACTGTTTTTT.

The chain uses TRBV19 and TRBJ2-1, with 8 bases fitting TRBD1. The CDR3 spans 17 residues. From germline, CDR1 is LNHDA and CDR2 SQIVND (reference sequence). The J segment lost 1 base and the V segment lost 7 bases, leaving 12 bases of the junction unmatched. The CDR3 sequence is CASTLRGQGISYNEQFF. The CDR3 region has the DNA TGTGCCAGTACCTTACGTGGACAGGGTATATCCTACAATGAGCAGTTCTTC.

This clone was seen repeatedly, ten times or more. The chain joins TRBV30 to TRBJ2-1; D unclear. Germline CDR1 reads GTSNPN; CDR2 reads SVGIG (reference sequence). V was pared by 1 base and J by 9 bases, with 10 bases between. The CDR3 is 12 amino acids. CDR3 region: CAWSGPPGEQFF. The CDR3 DNA reads as TGTGCCTGGAGTGGACCCCCGGGTGAGCAGTTCTTC.

This chain links TRBV5-1 with TRBJ1-2, with a possible D match to TRBD1 (5 bases). Trimming took 4 bases from V and 7 from J, leaving 17 bases between them. Per the germline V gene, CDR1 is SGHRS and CDR2 is YFSETQ. This CDR3 contains 14 residues. In nucleotides, the CDR3 is TGCGCCAGCAGCGACAGTGCAACGCTCCGTGGCTACACCTTC. As protein: CASSDSATLRGYTF. The full variable domain, with the rest looked up from reference TRBV5-1 and TRBJ1-2, is KAGVTQTPRYLIKTRGQQVTLSCSPISGHRSVSWYQQTPGQGLQFLFEYFSETQRNKGNFPGRFSGRQFSNSRSEMNVSTLELGDSALYLCASSDSATLRGYTFGSGTRLTVV.

In DNA, the CDR3 is TGTGCCAGCAGCTCCCCCTCGGAATCCTACAATGAGCAGTTCTTC. Its translation is CASSSPSESYNEQFF. The chain has TRBV7-3 and TRBJ2-1; D unclear. Germline CDR1 is SGHTA and CDR2 is FQGTGA. This CDR3 has 15 amino acids. The germline V and J ends were trimmed by 4 bases and 1 base, with 11 bases remaining between them.

About this clone itself: Other DNA sequences in this specimen translate into the identical CDR3. V is TRBV30 and J is TRBJ2-1; D call uncertain. V shed 0 bases and J shed 7 bases, with 4 bases lying between them. Germline V CDR1 and CDR2: GTSNPN, SVGIG (reference sequence). CDR3 length equals 11 residues. The CDR3 DNA reads as TGTGCCTGGAGTGTGAGAAATGAGCAGTTCTTC. It is translated as CAWSVRNEQFF.

This clone appeared once. The CDR3 region has the DNA TGTGCCAGCAGTGTGACTAGCGGAACCACAGATACGCAGTATTTT. Its protein product is CASSVTSGTTDTQYF. J is TRBJ2-3 and V is TRBV2; TRBD2 matches 9 bases. With V trimmed by 4 bases and J by 2 bases, 4 bases remained unmatched. Germline V gene data show CDR1 as SNHLY and CDR2 as FYNNEI. CDR3 length: 15 amino acids.

As concerns this clone: The junction and the germline gene differ at one end; a read error may be behind it. The chain has TRBV20-1 and TRBJ1-1; D perhaps matches TRBD1 (6 bases). This CDR3 contains 11 residues. The germline CDR1 and CDR2 sequences are DFQATT and SNEGSKA (reference sequence). As DNA, the CDR3 is TGCAGTGCAAGACAGGCTACTGGAGCTTTCTTT. Amino acid sequence: CSARQATGAFF.

V and J are TRBV7-3 and TRBJ2-7; 8 bases fit TRBD2. J lost 0 bases, V lost 3 bases, and 4 bases had no gene match. Germline assignment: CDR1 SGHTA and CDR2 FQGTGA. The CDR3 runs 15 residues. The CDR3 sequence is CASSFSGKSSYEQYF. CDR3 coding DNA: TGTGCCAGCAGCTTTAGCGGGAAAAGCTCCTACGAGCAGTACTTC.

The chain couples TRBV27 to TRBJ1-2; D may be TRBD1 (5 bases). The CDR3 runs 14 residues. Germline V gene sequence: CDR1 MNHEY, CDR2 SMNVEV (reference sequence). V lost 3 bases, J lost 5 bases, and 13 bases lay in between. The CDR3 DNA follows: TGTGCCAGCAGTTTTGTCGGGGGGGGATATGGCTACACCTTC. It translates to CASSFVGGGYGYTF.